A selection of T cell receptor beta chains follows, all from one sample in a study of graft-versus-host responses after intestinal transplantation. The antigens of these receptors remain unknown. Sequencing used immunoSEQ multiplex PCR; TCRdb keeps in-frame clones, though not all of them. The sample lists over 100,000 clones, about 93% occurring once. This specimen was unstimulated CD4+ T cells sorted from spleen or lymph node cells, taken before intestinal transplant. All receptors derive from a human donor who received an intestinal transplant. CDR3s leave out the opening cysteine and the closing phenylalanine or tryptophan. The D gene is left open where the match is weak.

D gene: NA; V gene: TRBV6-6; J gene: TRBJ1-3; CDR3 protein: ASSYTRGRGNTIY
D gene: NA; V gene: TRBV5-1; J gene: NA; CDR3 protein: ASSSDVYEQY
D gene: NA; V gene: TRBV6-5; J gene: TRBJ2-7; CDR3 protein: ASRADGYEQY
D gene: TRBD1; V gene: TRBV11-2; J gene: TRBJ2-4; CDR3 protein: ASSPRQGANIQY
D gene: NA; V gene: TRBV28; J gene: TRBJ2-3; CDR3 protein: ASRPTLSTDTQY
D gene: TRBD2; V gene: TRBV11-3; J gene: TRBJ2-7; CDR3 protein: ASSLRTSQAPYEQY
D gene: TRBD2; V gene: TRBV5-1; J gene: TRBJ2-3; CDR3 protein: ASSYGGRTDTQY
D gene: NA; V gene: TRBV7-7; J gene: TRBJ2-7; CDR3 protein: ASSLGMGAYEQY
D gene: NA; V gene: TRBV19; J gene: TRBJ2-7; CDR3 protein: ASSPLRGEQY
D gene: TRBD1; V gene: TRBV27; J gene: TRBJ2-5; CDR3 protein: ASSDRGVGTQY
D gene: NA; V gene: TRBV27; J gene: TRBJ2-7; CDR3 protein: ASHDPVGEQY
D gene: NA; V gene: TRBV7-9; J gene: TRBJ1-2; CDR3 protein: ASSGSGLRASYGYT
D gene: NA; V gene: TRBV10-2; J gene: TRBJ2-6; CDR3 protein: ASSESIYRLPISGANVLT
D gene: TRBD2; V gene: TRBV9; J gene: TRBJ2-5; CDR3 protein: ASSRREGRGTQY
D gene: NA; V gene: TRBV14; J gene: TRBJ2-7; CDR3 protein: ASSQKSYEQY
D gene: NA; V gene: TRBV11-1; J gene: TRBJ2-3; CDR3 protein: ASSRGGPTDTQY
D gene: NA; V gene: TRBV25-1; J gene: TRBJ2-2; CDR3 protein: ASSEYTGELF
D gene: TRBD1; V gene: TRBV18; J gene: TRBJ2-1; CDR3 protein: ASSRGTGHYNEQF
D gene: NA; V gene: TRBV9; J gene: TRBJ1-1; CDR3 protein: ASSASRGWGAEAF
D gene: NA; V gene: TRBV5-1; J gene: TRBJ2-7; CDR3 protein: ASKPDGSYEQY
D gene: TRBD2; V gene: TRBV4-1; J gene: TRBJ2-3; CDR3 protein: ASSQEGSRGRDTQY
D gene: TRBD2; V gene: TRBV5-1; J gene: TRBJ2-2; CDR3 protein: ASSGLTSGSRGELF
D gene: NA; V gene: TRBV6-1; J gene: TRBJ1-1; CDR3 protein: ASSAQVNTEAF
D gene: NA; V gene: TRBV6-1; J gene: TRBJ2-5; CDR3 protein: GTRGGETQY
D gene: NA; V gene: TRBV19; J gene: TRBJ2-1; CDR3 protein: ASTPRTAYNEQF
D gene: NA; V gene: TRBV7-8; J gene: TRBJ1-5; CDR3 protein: ASSLDRDNQPQH